The sequence of this T cell receptor beta chain was determined in a study of cytomegalovirus exposure and HLA in healthy donors. In germline, CDR1 is LNHDA, CDR2 SQIVND (reference sequence). Losses at the gene ends were 7 bases for V and 1 base for J; bases not matched to a gene: 16. This CDR3 region has 19 residues. Findings of the study overall: It was in a later analysis that TCR association rates were seen to vary by HLA locus, highest for DRB1 and lowest for HLA-C. HLA alleles were associated with 15,000 to 20,000 TCR beta sequences in a later analysis at 0.05 false discovery rate. Reportedly, cytomegalovirus status was diagnosed with high sensitivity and specificity.

Use of 60 Vbeta and 13 Jbeta primers characterized the PCR. TCRdb's table, derived via immunoSEQ multiplex PCR, lists solely in-frame clones and lacks some. The repertoire consists of about 160,000 clones, with about three quarters occurring once and the leading ten covering roughly 4.5%. To note about this clone: Its antigen is unknown.

This sequence joins TRBV19 and TRBJ1-5; 10 nucleotides align to TRBD1. Sequences were obtained from PBMCs. This TCR was sampled from a man younger than 35 in good health and CMV-seropositive. The CDR3 reads CASTRRGDRGSRSNQPQHF. CDR3 DNA sequence: TGTGCCAGTACCCGACGTGGGGACAGGGGTTCTAGGAGCAATCAGCCCCAGCATTTT.